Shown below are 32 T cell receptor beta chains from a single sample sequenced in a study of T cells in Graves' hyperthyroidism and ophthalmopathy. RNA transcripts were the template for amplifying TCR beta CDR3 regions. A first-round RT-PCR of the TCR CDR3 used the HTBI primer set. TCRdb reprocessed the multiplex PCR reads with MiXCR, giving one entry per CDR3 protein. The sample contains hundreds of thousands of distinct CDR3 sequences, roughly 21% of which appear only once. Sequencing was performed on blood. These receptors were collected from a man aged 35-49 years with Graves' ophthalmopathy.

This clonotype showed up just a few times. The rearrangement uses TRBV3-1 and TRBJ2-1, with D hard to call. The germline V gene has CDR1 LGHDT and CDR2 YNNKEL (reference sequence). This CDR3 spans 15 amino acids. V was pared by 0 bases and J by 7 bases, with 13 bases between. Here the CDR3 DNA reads TGTGCCAGCAGCCAAGACAGCGTACCCCTTAATGAGCAGTTCTTC. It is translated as CASSQDSVPLNEQFF.

The CDR3 DNA sequence: TGTGCCAGCAGCTTAAAAAGAGGCACTGAAGCTTTCTTT. The encoded protein is CASSLKRGTEAFF. This chain connects TRBV7-3 to TRBJ1-1, with D uncertain. Germline V gene sequence: CDR1 SGHTA, CDR2 FQGTGA. The CDR3 length is 13 residues. Between the trimmed V and J ends, which lost 1 base and 4 bases, there was a span of 7 bases.

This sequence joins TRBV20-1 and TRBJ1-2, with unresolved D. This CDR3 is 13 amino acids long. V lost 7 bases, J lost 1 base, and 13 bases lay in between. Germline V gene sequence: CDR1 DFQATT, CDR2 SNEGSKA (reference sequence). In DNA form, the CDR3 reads TGCAGTGTCCCATCTCAGGATAACTATGGCTACACCTTC. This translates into CSVPSQDNYGYTF.

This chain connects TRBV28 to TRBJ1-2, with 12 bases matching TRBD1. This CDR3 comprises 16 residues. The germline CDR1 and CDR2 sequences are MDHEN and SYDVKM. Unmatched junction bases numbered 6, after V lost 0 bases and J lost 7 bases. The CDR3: CASSLWGTGGESGYTF. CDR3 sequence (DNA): TGTGCCAGCAGTTTATGGGGGACAGGGGGCGAGAGTGGCTACACCTTC.

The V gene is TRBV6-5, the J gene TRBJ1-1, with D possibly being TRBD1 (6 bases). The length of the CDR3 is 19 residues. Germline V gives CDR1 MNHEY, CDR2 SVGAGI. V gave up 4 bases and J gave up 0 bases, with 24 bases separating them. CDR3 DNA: TGTGCCAGCAGTTGGAGTAGGGGGTCTGAACCTATGATGAACACTGAAGCTTTCTTT. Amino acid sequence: CASSWSRGSEPMMNTEAFF.

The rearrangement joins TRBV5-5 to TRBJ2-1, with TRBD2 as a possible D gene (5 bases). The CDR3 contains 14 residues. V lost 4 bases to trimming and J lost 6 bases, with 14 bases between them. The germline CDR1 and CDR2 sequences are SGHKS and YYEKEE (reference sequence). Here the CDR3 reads CASSPIRGFNEQFF. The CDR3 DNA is TGTGCCAGCAGCCCGATCCGAGGGTTCAATGAGCAGTTCTTC.

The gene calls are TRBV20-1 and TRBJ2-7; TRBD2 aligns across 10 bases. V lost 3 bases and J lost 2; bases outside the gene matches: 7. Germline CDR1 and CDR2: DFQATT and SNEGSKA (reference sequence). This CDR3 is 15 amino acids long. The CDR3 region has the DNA TGCAGTGCTAGCTTGCGAGCGGGAGGGCCCTACGAGCAGTACTTC. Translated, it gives CSASLRAGGPYEQYF.

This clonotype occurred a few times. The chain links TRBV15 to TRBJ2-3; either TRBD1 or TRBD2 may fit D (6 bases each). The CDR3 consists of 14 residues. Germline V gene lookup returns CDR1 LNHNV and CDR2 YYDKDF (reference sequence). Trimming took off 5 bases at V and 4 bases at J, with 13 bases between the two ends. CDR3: CATSWRGSADTQYF. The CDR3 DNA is TGTGCCACCAGCTGGAGGGGGTCCGCAGATACGCAGTATTTT. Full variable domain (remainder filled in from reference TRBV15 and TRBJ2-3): DAMVIQNPRYQVTQFGKPVTLSCSQTLNHNVMYWYQQKSSQAPKLLFHYYDKDFNNEADTPDNFQSRRPNTSFCFLDIRSPGLGDTAMYLCATSWRGSADTQYFGPGTRLTVL.

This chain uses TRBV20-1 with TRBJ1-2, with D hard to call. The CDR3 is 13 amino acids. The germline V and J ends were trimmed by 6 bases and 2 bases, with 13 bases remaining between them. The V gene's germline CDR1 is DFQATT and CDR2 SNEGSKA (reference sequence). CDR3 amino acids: CSAPITDNYGYTF. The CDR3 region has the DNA TGCAGTGCCCCTATAACAGACAACTATGGCTACACCTTC.

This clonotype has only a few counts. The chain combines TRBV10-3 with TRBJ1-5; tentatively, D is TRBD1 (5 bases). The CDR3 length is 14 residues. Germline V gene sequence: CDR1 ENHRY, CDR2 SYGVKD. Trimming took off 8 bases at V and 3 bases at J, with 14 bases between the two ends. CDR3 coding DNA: TGTGCCATCTCGGGGGGTAGCAACAATCAGCCCCAGCATTTT. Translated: CAISGGSNNQPQHF.

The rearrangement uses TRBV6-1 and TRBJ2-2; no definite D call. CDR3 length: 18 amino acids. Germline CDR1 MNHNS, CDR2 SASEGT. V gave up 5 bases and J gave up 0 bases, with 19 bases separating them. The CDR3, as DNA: TGTGCCAGCAGTCCACCCAGCACCTCCTTAGCGAACACCGGGGAGCTGTTTTTT. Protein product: CASSPPSTSLANTGELFF.

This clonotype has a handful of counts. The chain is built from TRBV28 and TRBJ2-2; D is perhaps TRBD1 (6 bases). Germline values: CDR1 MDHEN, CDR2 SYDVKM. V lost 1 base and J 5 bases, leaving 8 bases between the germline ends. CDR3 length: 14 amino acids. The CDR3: CASSLFQGTGELFF. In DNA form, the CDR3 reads TGTGCCAGCAGTTTATTTCAGGGGACCGGGGAGCTGTTTTTT.

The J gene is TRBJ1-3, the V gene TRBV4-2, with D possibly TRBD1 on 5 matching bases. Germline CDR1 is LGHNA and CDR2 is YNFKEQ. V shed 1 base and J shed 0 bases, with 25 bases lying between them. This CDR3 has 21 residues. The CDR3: CASSQARPGSSFQGSGNTIYF. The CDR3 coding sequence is TGTGCCAGCAGCCAAGCCAGACCCGGGTCTAGCTTTCAGGGCTCTGGAAACACCATATATTTT.

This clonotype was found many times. CDR3 sequence (DNA): TGTGCCAGCAGTCCGGGACAGGGGGGCGACGGCTACACCTTC. Protein product: CASSPGQGGDGYTF. J is TRBJ1-2 and V is TRBV28; 11 bases line up with TRBD1. The germline V gene encodes CDR1 MDHEN and CDR2 SYDVKM. The CDR3 covers 14 residues. The J segment lost 8 bases and the V segment lost 5 bases, leaving 7 bases of the junction unmatched.

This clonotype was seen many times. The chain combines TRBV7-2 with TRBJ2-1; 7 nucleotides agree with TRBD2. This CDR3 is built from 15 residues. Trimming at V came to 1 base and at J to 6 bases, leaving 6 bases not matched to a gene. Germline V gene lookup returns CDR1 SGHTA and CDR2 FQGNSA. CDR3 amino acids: CASSLVALAANEQFF. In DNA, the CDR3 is TGTGCCAGCAGCTTAGTAGCTCTAGCGGCCAATGAGCAGTTCTTC.

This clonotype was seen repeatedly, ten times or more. CDR3 nucleotides: TGTGCCATCAGTCCGAACACCGGGGAGCTGTTTTTT. It yields the protein CAISPNTGELFF. This chain links TRBV10-3 with TRBJ2-2; the D is unclear. CDR1 and CDR2 (germline): ENHRY, SYGVKD. There are 12 residues in the CDR3. V lost 5 bases and J lost 0, with 1 base in between.

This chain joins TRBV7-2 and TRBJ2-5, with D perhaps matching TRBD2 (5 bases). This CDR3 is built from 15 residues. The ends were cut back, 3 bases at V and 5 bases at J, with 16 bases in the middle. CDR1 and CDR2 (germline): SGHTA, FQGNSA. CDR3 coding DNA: TGTGCCAGCAGCTTGCGGGCTGCCGTAGAGGAGACCCAGTACTTC. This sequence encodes CASSLRAAVEETQYF.

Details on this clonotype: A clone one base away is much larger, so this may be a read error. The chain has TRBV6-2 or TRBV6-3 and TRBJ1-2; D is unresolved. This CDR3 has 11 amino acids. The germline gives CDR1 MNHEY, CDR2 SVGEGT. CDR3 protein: CASFSNYGCTF. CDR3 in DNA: TGTGCCAGCTTCAGTAACTATGGCTGCACCTTC.

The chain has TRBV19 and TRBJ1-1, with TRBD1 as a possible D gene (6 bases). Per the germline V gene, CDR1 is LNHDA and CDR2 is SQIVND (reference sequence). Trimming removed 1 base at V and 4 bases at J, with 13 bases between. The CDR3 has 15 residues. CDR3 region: CASSIVEQGGTEAFF. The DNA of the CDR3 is TGTGCCAGTAGTATAGTGGAACAGGGAGGCACTGAAGCTTTCTTT.

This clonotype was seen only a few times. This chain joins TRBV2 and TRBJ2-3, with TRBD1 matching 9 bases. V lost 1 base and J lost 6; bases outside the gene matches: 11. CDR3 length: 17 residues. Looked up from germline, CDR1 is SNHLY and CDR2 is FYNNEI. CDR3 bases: TGTGCCAGCAGTGAAGAACTTTTTGGACAGGGGACGGATACGCAGTATTTT. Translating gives CASSEELFGQGTDTQYF.

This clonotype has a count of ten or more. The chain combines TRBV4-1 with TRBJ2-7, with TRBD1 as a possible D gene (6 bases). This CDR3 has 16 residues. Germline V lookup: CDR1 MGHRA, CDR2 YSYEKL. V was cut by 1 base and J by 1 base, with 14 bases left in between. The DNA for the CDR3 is TGCGCCAGCAGCCAAGGGGCCGGGACACCATCCTACGAGCAGTACTTC. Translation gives CASSQGAGTPSYEQYF.

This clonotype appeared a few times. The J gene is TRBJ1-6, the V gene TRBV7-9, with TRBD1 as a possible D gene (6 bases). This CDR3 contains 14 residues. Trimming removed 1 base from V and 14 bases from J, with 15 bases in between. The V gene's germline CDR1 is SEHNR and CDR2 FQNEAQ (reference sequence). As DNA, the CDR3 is TGTGCCAGCAGCTTAGGGTGGGGGGCACTGGCCCTCCACTTT. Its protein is CASSLGWGALALHF.

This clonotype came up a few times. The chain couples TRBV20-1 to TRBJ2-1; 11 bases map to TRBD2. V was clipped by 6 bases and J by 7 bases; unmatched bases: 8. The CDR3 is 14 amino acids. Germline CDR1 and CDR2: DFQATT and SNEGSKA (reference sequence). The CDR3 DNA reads TGCAGTGCCCCTTATAGCGGGAGGGGTAATGAGCAGTTCTTC. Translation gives CSAPYSGRGNEQFF.

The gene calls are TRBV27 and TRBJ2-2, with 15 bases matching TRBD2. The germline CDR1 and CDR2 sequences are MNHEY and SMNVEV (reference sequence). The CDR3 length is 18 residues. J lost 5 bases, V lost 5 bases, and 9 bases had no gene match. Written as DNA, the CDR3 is TGTGCCAGCAGTCCAAGGACTAGCGGGAGGGCCCGTACCGGGGAGCTGTTTTTT. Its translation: CASSPRTSGRARTGELFF.

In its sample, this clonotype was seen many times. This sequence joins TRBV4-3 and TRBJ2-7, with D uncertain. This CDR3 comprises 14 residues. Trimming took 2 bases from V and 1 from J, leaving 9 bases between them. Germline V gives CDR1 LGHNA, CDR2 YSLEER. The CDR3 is CASSQSDGSYEQYF. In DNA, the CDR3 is TGCGCCAGCAGCCAATCGGACGGGTCCTACGAGCAGTACTTC.

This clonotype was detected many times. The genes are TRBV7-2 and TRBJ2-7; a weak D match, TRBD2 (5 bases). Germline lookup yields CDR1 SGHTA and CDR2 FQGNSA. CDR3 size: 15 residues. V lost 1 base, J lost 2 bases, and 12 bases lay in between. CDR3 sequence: CASSLEGWTPYEQYF. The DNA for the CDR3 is TGTGCCAGCAGCTTAGAAGGCTGGACTCCCTACGAGCAGTACTTC.

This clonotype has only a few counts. The CDR3: CASSLKENPSTDTQYF. The CDR3 nucleotides read TGTGCCAGCAGCTTGAAGGAGAACCCTAGCACAGATACGCAGTATTTT. The chain combines TRBV5-4 with TRBJ2-3; D uncertain. V dropped 1 base and J dropped 0 bases, with 12 bases sitting between them. The germline V gene encodes CDR1 SGHNT and CDR2 YYREEE (reference sequence). The CDR3 loop spans 16 amino acids.

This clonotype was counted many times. CDR3 DNA: TGTGCCGGGACTGGGGCTAACTATGGCTACACCTTC. Translation gives CAGTGANYGYTF. The chain has TRBV30 and TRBJ1-2, with a tentative D call TRBD1 (5 bases). This CDR3 is 12 amino acids long. V was cut by 8 bases and J by 0 bases, with 10 bases left in between. Germline CDR1 reads GTSNPN; CDR2 reads SVGIG (reference sequence).

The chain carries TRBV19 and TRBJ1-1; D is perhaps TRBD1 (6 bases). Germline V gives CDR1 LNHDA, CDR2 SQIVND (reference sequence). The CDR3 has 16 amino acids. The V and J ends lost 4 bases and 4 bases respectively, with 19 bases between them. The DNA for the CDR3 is TGTGCCAGTAGTACCAATAACAGGGTGGTTGGCACTGAAGCTTTCTTT. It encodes CASSTNNRVVGTEAFF.

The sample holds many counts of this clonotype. CDR3 amino acids: CASSFETGQETQYF. The CDR3 region has the DNA TGTGCCAGCAGTTTCGAGACAGGTCAAGAGACCCAGTACTTC. V and J are TRBV12-3 or TRBV12-4 and TRBJ2-5; D may be TRBD1 (6 bases). This CDR3 contains 14 residues. V was cut by 3 bases and J by 2 bases, with 10 bases left in between.

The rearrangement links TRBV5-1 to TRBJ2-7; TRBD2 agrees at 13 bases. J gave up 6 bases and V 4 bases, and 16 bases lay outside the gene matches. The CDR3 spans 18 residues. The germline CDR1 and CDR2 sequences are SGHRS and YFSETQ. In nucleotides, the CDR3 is TGCGCCAGCAGCCCCTACCTCGGACTAGCGGGAGAAGGAAGCGAGCAGTACTTC. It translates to CASSPYLGLAGEGSEQYF.

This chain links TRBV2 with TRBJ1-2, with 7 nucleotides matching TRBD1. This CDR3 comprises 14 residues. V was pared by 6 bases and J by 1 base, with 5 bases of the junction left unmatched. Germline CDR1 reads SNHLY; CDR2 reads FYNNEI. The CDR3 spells CASRSRGLNYGYTF. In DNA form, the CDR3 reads TGTGCCAGCAGGTCTAGGGGGCTTAACTATGGCTACACCTTC.